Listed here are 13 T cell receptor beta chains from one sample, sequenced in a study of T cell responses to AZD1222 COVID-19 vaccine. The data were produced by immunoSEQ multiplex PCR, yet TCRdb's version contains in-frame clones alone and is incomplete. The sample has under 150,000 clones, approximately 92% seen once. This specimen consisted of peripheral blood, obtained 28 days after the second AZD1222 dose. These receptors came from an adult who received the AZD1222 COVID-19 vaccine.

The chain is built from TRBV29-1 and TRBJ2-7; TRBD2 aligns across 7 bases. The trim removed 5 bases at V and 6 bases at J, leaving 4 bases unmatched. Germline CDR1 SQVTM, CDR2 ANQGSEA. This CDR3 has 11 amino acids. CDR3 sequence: CSVRLAGEQYF. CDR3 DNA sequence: TGCAGCGTTAGACTAGCAGGCGAGCAGTACTTC.

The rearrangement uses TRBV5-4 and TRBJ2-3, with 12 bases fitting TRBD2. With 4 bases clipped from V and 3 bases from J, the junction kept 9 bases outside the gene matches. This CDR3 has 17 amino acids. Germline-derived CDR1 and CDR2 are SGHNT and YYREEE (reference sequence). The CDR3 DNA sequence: TGTGCCAGCAGCATTACAATAGGGACTAGCGGGACAGATACGCAGTATTTT. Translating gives CASSITIGTSGTDTQYF.

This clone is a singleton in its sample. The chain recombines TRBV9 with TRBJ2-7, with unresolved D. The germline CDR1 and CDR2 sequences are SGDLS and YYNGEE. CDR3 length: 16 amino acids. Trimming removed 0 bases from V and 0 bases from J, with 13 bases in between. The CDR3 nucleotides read TGTGCCAGCAGCGTAGGATCCGATGGGAACTCCTACGAGCAGTACTTC. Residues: CASSVGSDGNSYEQYF.

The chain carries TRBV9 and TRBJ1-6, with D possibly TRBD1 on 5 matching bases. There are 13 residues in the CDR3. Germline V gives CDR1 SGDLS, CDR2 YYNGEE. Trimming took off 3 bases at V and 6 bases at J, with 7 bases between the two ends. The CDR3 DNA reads TGTGCCAGCAGCGAGACAGTTAATTCACCCCTCCACTTT. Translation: CASSETVNSPLHF.

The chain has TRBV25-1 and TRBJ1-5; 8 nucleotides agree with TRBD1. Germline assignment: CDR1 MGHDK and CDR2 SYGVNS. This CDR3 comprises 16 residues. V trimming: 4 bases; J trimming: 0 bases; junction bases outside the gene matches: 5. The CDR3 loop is CASSGGQGDSNQPQHF. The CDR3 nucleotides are TGTGCCAGCAGTGGAGGACAGGGAGATAGCAATCAGCCCCAGCATTTT.

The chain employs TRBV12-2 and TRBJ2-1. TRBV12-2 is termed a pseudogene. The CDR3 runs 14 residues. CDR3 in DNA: TGTGCAAGTCGCTATTCCGTTTGGGGCAATGAGCAGTTCTTC. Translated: CASRYSVWGNEQFF.

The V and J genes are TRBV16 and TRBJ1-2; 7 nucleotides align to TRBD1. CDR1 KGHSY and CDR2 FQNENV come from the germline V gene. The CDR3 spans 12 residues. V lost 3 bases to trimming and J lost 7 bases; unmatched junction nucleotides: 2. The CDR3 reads CASSHRGSGYTF. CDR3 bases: TGTGCCAGCAGCCACAGGGGGAGTGGCTACACCTTC.

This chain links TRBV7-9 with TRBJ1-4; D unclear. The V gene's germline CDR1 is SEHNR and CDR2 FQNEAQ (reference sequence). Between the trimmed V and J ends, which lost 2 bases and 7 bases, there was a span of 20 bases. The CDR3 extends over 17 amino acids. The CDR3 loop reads CASSLSGTRRSVEKLFF. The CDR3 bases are TGTGCCAGCAGCTTATCTGGCACTCGGAGGTCGGTTGAAAAACTGTTTTTT.

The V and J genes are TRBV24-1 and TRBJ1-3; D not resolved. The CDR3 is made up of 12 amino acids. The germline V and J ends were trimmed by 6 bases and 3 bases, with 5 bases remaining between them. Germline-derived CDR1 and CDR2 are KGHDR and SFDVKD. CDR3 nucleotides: TGTGCCACCAGTCCTAATGGAAACACCATATATTTT. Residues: CATSPNGNTIYF.

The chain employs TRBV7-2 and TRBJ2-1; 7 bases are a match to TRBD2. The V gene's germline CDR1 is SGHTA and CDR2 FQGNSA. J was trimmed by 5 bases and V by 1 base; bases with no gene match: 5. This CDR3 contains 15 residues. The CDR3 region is CASSLEPAGNNEQFF. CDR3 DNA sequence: TGTGCCAGCAGCTTAGAACCAGCGGGGAACAATGAGCAGTTCTTC.

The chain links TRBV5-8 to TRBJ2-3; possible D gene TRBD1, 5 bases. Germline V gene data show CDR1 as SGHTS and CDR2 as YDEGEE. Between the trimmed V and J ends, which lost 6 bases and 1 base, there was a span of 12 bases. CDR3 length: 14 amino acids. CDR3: CASTQGWGTDTQYF. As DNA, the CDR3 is TGTGCCAGCACCCAGGGTTGGGGCACAGATACGCAGTATTTT.

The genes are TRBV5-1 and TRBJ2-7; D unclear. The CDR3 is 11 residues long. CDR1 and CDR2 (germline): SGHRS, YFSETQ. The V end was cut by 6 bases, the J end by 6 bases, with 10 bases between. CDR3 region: CASKSSIEQYF. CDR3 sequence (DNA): TGCGCCAGCAAGAGCTCTATCGAGCAGTACTTC.

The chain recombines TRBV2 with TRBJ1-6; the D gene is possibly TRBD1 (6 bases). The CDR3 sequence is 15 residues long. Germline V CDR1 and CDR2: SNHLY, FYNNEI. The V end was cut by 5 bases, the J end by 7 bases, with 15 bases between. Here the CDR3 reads CASSLLGQPNSPLHF. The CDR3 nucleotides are TGTGCCAGCAGTTTGTTAGGACAGCCAAATTCACCCCTCCACTTT.